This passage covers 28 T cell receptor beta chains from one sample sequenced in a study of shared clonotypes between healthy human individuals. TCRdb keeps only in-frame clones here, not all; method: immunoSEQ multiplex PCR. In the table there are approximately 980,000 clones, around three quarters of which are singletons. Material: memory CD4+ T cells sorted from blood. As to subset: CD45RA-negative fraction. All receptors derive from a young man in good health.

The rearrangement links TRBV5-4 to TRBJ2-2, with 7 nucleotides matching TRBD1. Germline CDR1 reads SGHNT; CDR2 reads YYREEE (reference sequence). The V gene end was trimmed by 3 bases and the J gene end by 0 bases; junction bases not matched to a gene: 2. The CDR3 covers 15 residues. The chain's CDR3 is CASSWDSPNTGELFF. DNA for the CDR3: TGTGCCAGCAGCTGGGACAGCCCGAACACCGGGGAGCTGTTTTTT.

This chain's CDR3 is CASSEAEGQETQYF. As DNA, the CDR3 is TGTGCCAGCAGTGAAGCAGAAGGACAAGAGACCCAGTACTTC. The gene calls are TRBV2 and TRBJ2-5; D not resolved. The germline CDR1 and CDR2 sequences are SNHLY and FYNNEI. The V and J ends lost 0 bases and 2 bases respectively, with 7 bases between them. The CDR3 has 14 residues.

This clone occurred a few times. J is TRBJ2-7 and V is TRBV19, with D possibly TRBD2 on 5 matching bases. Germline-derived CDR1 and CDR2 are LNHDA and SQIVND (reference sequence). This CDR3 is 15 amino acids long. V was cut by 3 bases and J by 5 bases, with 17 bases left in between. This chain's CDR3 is CASSISGIPGNEQYF. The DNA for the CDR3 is TGTGCCAGTAGTATCTCCGGGATCCCCGGAAACGAGCAGTACTTC.

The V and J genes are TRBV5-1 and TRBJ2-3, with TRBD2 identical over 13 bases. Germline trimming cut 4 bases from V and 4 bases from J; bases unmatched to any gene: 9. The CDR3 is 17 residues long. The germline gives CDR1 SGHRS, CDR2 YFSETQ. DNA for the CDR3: TGCGCCAGCAGCCAAAATCCCGGACTAGCGGGGGCAGATACGCAGTATTTT. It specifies CASSQNPGLAGADTQYF.

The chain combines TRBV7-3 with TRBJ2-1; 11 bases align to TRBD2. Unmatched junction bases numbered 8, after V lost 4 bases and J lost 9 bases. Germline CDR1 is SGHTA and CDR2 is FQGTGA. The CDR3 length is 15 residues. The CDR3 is CASSSGLAGIGEQFF. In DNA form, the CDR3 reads TGTGCCAGCAGCTCAGGACTAGCGGGTATTGGTGAGCAGTTCTTC.

The CDR3 loop is CSASDGYGAFF. For the CDR3, the DNA is TGCAGTGCTAGTGACGGGTATGGAGCTTTCTTT. The gene calls are TRBV20-1 and TRBJ1-1; D call uncertain. The CDR3 length is 11 residues. Trimming removed 3 bases from V and 10 bases from J, with 12 bases in between. The germline V gene encodes CDR1 DFQATT and CDR2 SNEGSKA (reference sequence).

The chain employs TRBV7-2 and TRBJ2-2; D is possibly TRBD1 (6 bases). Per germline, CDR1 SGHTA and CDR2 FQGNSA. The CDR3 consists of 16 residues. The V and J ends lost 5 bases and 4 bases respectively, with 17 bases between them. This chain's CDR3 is CASSPRGGGGTGELFF. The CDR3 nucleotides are TGTGCCAGCAGCCCCAGGGGTGGAGGAGGCACCGGGGAGCTGTTTTTT.

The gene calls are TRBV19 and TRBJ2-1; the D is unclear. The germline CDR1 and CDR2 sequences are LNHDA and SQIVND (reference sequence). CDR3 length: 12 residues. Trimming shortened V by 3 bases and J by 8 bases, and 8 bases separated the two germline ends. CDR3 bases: TGTGCCAGTAGTATCCCCGGTTATGAGCAGTTCTTC. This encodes CASSIPGYEQFF.

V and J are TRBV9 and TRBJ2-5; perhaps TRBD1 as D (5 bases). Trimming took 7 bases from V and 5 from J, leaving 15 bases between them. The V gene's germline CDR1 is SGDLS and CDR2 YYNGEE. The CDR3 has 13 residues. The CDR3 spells CASSVTGQETQYF. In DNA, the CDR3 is TGTGCCAGCTCAGTTACAGGTCAGGAGACCCAGTACTTC.

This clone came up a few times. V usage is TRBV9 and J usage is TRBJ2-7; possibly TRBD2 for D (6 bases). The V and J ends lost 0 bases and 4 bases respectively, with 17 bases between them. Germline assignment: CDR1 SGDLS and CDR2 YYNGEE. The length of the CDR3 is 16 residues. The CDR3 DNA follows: TGTGCCAGCAGCGTAGGTCGGCCGGGGCGGGATTACGAGCAGTACTTC. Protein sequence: CASSVGRPGRDYEQYF. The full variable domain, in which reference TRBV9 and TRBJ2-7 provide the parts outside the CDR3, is DSGVTQTPKHLITATGQRVTLRCSPRSGDLSVYWYQQSLDQGLQFLIQYYNGEERAKGNILERFSAQQFPDLHSELNLSSLELGDSALYFCASSVGRPGRDYEQYFGPGTRLTVT.

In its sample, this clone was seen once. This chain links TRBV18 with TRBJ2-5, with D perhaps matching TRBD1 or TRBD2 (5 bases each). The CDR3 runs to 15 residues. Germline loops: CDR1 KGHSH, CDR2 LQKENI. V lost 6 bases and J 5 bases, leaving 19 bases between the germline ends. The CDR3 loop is CASSPRRGTGETQYF. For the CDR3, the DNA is TGTGCCAGCTCTCCGCGGCGAGGGACGGGGGAGACCCAGTACTTC.

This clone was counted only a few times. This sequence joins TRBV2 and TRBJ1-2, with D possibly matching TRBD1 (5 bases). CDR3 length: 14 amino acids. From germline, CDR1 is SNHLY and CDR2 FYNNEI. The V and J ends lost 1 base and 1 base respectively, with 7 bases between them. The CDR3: CASSEVGGNYGYTF. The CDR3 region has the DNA TGTGCCAGCAGTGAAGTCGGGGGTAACTATGGCTACACCTTC.

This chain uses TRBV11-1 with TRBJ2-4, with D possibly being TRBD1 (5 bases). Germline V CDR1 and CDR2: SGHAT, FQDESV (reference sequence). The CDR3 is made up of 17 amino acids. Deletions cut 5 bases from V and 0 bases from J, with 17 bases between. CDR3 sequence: CASSVGWTTLAKNIQYF. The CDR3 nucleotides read TGTGCCAGCAGCGTTGGGTGGACAACTTTAGCCAAAAACATTCAGTACTTC. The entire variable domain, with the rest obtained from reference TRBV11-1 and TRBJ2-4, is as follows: EAEVAQSPRYKITEKSQAVAFWCDPISGHATLYWYRQILGQGPELLVQFQDESVVDDSQLPKDRFSAERLKGVDSTLKIQPAELGDSAMYLCASSVGWTTLAKNIQYFGAGTRLSVL.

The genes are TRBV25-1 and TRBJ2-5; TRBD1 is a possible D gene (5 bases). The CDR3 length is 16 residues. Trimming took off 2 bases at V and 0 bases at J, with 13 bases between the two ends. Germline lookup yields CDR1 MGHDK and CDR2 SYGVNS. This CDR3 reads CASSEKQGSYQETQYF. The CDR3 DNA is TGTGCCAGCAGTGAAAAGCAGGGATCCTACCAAGAGACCCAGTACTTC.

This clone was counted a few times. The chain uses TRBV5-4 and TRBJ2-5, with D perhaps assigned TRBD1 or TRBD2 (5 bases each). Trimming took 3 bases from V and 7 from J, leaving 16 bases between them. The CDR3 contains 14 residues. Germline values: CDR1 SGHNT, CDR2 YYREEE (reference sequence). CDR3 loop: CASSSSQGGRTQYF. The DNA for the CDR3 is TGTGCCAGCAGCTCGTCCCAGGGTGGGAGGACCCAGTACTTC. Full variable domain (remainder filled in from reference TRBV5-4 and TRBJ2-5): ETGVTQSPTHLIKTRGQQVTLRCSSQSGHNTVSWYQQALGQGPQFIFQYYREEENGRGNFPPRFSGLQFPNYSSELNVNALELDDSALYLCASSSSQGGRTQYFGPGTRLLVL.

CDR3 sequence (DNA): TGTGCCAGTAGTGCTTCCCGGGCCCCCAGTGAAGCTTTCTTT. This codes for CASSASRAPSEAFF. This chain uses TRBV19 with TRBJ1-1; D uncertain. The germline gives CDR1 LNHDA, CDR2 SQIVND (reference sequence). Trimming took off 5 bases at V and 7 bases at J, with 17 bases between the two ends. This CDR3 contains 14 residues. The variable domain in full, with the rest retrieved from reference TRBV19 and TRBJ1-1, is DGGITQSPKYLFRKEGQNVTLSCEQNLNHDAMYWYRQDPGQGLRLIYYSQIVNDFQKGDIAEGYSVSREKKESFPLTVTSAQKNPTAFYLCASSASRAPSEAFFGQGTRLTVV.

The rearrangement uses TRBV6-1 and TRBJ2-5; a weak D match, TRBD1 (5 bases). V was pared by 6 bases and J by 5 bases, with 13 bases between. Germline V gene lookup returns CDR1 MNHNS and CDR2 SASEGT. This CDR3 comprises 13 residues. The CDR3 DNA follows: TGTGCCAGCAGGATCGGACAAGGGGAGACCCAGTACTTC. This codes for CASRIGQGETQYF.

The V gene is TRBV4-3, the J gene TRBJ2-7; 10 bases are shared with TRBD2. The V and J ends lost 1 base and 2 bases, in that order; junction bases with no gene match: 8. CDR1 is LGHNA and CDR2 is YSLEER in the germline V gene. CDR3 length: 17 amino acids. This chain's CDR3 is CASSQVPAGGAAYEQYF. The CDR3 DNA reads TGCGCCAGCAGCCAAGTACCAGCGGGAGGGGCGGCCTACGAGCAGTACTTC.

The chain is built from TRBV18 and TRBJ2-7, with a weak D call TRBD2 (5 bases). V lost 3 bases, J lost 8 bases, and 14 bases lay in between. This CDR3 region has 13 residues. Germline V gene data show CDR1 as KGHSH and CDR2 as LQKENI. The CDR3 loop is CASSPDWLGQQYF. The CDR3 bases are TGTGCCAGCTCACCGGACTGGCTTGGGCAGCAGTACTTC.

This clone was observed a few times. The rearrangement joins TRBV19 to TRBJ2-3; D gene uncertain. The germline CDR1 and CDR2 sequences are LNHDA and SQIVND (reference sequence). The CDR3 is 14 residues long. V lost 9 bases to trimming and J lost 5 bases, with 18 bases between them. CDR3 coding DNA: TGTGCCAGCGGACCCCTGGCTCAGGAAGATACGCAGTATTTT. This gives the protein CASGPLAQEDTQYF.

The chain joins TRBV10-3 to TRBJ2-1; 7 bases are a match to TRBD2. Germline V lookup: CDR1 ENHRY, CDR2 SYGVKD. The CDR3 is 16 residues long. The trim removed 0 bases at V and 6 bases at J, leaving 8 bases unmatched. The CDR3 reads CAISESPGLTSNEQFF. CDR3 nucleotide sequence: TGTGCCATCAGTGAGTCCCCGGGACTAACATCCAATGAGCAGTTCTTC.

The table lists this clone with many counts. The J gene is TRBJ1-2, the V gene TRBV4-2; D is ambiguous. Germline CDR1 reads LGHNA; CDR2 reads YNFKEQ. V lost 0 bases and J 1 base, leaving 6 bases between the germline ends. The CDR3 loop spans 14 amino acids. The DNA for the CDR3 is TGTGCCAGCAGCCAAGAATTGGATAACTATGGCTACACCTTC. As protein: CASSQELDNYGYTF.

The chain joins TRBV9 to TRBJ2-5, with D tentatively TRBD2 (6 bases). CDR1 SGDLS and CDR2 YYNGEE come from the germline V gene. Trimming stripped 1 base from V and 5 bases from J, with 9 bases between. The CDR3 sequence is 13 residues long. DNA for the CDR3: TGTGCCAGCAGCGTATCGCGGGGTGAGACCCAGTACTTC. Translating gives CASSVSRGETQYF.

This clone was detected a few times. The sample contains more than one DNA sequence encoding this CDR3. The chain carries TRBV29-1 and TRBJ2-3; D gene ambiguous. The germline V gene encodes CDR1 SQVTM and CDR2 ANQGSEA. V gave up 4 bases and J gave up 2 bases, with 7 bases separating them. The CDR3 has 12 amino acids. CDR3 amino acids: CSVVLYTDTQYF. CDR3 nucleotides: TGCAGCGTTGTCTTATACACAGATACGCAGTATTTT.

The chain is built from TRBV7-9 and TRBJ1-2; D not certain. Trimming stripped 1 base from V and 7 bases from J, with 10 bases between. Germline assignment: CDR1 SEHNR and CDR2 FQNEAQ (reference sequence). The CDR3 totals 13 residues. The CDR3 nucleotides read TGTGCCAGCAGCTTAGACGAGGCCGGTGGCTACACCTTC. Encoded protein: CASSLDEAGGYTF.

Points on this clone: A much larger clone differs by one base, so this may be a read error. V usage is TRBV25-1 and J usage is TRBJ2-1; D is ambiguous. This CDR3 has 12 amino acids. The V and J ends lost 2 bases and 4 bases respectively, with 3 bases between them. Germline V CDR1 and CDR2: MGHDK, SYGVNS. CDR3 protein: CASSEQYNEQFF. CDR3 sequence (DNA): TGTGCCAGCAGTGAACAGTACAATGAGCAGTTCTTC.

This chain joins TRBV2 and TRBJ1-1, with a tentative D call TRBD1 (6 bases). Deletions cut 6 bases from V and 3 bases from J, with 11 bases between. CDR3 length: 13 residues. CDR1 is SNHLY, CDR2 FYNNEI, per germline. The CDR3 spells CASSEQGYTEAFF. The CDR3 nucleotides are TGTGCCAGCAGCGAACAGGGATACACTGAAGCTTTCTTT.

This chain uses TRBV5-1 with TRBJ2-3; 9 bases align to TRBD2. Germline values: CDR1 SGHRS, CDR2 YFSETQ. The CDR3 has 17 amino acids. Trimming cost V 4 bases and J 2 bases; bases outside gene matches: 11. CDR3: CASSQDMSGRFTDTQYF. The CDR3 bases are TGCGCCAGCAGCCAAGATATGAGCGGGAGGTTCACAGATACGCAGTATTTT.